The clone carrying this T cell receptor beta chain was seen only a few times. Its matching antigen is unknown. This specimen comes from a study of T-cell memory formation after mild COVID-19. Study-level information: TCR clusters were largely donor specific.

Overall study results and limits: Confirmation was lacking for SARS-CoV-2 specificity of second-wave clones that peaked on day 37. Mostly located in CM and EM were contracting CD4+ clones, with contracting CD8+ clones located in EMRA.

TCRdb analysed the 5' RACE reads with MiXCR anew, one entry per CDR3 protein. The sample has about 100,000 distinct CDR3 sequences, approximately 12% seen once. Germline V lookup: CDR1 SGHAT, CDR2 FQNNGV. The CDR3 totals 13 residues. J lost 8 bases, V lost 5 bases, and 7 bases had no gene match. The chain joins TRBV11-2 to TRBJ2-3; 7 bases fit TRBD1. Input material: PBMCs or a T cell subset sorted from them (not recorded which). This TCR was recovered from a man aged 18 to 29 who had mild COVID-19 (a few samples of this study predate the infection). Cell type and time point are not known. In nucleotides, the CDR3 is TGTGCCAGCAGCGCCCCGGGACAGATTACGCAGTATTTT. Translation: CASSAPGQITQYF.